The clone carrying this T cell receptor beta chain was counted only a few times. TCRdb reanalysed the RT-PCR reads using MiXCR and keeps one entry per CDR3 protein. The table has 900,000 to 1,000,000 distinct CDR3 sequences, about 20% seen once. These data belong to a study of patients and donors after allogeneic stem cell transplantation. The source material was blood, either unsorted or a sorted T cell fraction (not recorded which). This TCR was sampled from a human donor who was either an allogeneic HSCT recipient or a stem cell or donor lymphocyte infusion donor (not recorded which). It is not recorded whose cells these are; they may come from a transplant donor.

The CDR3 loop is CASSLGTGSGEQFF. The CDR3 DNA sequence: TGCGCCAGCAGCTTGGGAACCGGCAGCGGTGAGCAGTTCTTC. This rearrangement joins TRBV5-1 to TRBJ2-1; tentative D call: TRBD2 (5 bases). The CDR3 runs to 14 residues. V was clipped by 0 bases and J by 9 bases, with 13 bases between them. The V gene's germline CDR1 is SGHRS and CDR2 YFSETQ.